These 19 T cell receptor beta chains were sequenced from one sample in a study of blood T cell repertoires in COVID-19. Data came from immunoSEQ multiplex PCR; TCRdb stores just in-frame clones and leaves some out. The table shows over 130,000 clones, with about 90% occurring only once. The sequenced sample was peripheral blood. These receptors were collected from an elderly woman with acute or convalescent COVID-19.

V and J are TRBV27 and TRBJ1-1; maybe TRBD1 (5 bases). This CDR3 has 13 residues. V lost 6 bases and J 1 base, leaving 9 bases between the germline ends. CDR1 MNHEY and CDR2 SMNVEV come from the germline V gene (reference sequence). CDR3 DNA: TGTGCCAGCAGCTTCGACAGGAACACTGAAGCTTTCTTT. It translates to CASSFDRNTEAFF.

The rearrangement links TRBV7-3 to TRBJ2-5; 11 bases align to TRBD2. This CDR3 comprises 13 residues. CDR1 and CDR2 from the germline V gene are SGHTA and FQGTGA. The V gene end was trimmed by 5 bases and the J gene end by 8 bases; junction bases not matched to a gene: 4. CDR3 in DNA: TGTGCCAGCAGCAAAACTAGCGGGGGAACCCAGTACTTC. Translation gives CASSKTSGGTQYF.

V and J are TRBV10-3 and TRBJ2-3; perhaps TRBD2 as D (5 bases). Germline lookup yields CDR1 ENHRY and CDR2 SYGVKD. Trimming stripped 5 bases from V and 0 bases from J, with 15 bases between. The CDR3 covers 16 residues. CDR3 loop: CAISRGRGASTDTQYF. The CDR3, as DNA: TGTGCCATCAGTCGAGGACGGGGTGCTAGCACAGATACGCAGTATTTT.

The chain carries TRBV2 and TRBJ1-4; 8 positions match TRBD1. The CDR3 contains 13 residues. Unmatched junction bases numbered 4, after V lost 6 bases and J lost 7 bases. The germline V gene has CDR1 SNHLY and CDR2 FYNNEI. The CDR3 is CASSRGRSEKLFF. Written as DNA, the CDR3 is TGTGCCAGCAGCAGGGGGCGGAGTGAAAAACTGTTTTTT.

The genes are TRBV7-9 and TRBJ1-2; a weak D match, TRBD1 (6 bases). The V gene lost 2 bases and the J gene lost 4 bases, with 11 bases spanning the gap. The CDR3 runs to 14 residues. Germline V gives CDR1 SEHNR, CDR2 FQNEAQ (reference sequence). CDR3 region: CASSLSRGSYGYTF. The CDR3 DNA follows: TGTGCCAGCAGCTTAAGCAGGGGTTCCTATGGCTACACCTTC.

V and J are TRBV7-2 and TRBJ2-3; 8 bases agree with TRBD1. Trimming took 5 bases from V and 2 from J; bases not matched to a gene: 18. The CDR3 is 19 amino acids. Germline V gene data show CDR1 as SGHTA and CDR2 as FQGNSA. Here the CDR3 DNA reads TGTGCCAGCAGCCTACTGACAGGGGCGAATTTACCCGTCACAGATACGCAGTATTTT. Translating it yields CASSLLTGANLPVTDTQYF.

The genes are TRBV3-1 (or the pseudogene TRBV3-2) and TRBJ2-2, with 7 bases identical to TRBD1. The CDR3 runs to 15 residues. Unmatched junction bases numbered 4, after V lost 3 bases and J lost 3 bases. Germline V lookup: CDR1 LGHDT, CDR2 YNNKEL (reference sequence). The CDR3 reads CASSHTGTDTGELFF. The DNA for the CDR3 is TGTGCCAGCAGCCATACCGGGACAGACACCGGGGAGCTGTTTTTT.

The chain joins TRBV13 to TRBJ1-2, with D perhaps matching TRBD1 (5 bases). The CDR3 loop spans 14 amino acids. Germline V gene data show CDR1 as PRHDT and CDR2 as FYEKMQ (reference sequence). V lost 6 bases to trimming and J lost 4 bases, with 15 bases between them. The CDR3 nucleotides read TGTGCCAGCAGGCAACCTGGGGGGGTCTATGGCTACACCTTC. It codes for CASRQPGGVYGYTF.

The rearrangement joins TRBV24-1 to TRBJ2-3, with 8 bases fitting TRBD2. Germline CDR1 KGHDR, CDR2 SFDVKD. The length of the CDR3 is 15 residues. V lost 9 bases and J lost 6; bases outside the gene matches: 13. DNA for the CDR3: TGTGCCACCTCCGCGGGGGGCGATCTGTTGGATACGCAGTATTTT. This encodes CATSAGGDLLDTQYF.

The CDR3 spells CASSVAPGGNEQYF. The CDR3 DNA sequence: TGTGCCAGCAGCGTAGCCCCGGGGGGGAACGAGCAGTACTTC. The genes are TRBV9 and TRBJ2-7; TRBD2 aligns across 8 bases. V was pared by 0 bases and J by 5 bases, with 4 bases of the junction left unmatched. Germline V lookup: CDR1 SGDLS, CDR2 YYNGEE. CDR3 length equals 14 residues.

The chain has TRBV19 and TRBJ1-2; tentative D call: TRBD1 (6 bases). Between the trimmed V and J ends, which lost 4 bases and 2 bases, there was a span of 14 bases. CDR1 is LNHDA and CDR2 is SQIVND in the germline V gene (reference sequence). The CDR3 is made up of 15 amino acids. CDR3 amino acids: CASSRTGTNNYGYTF. DNA of the CDR3: TGTGCCAGTAGTAGAACCGGGACAAACAACTATGGCTACACCTTC. Combining the CDR3 with reference TRBV19 and TRBJ1-2 gives the whole variable domain DGGITQSPKYLFRKEGQNVTLSCEQNLNHDAMYWYRQDPGQGLRLIYYSQIVNDFQKGDIAEGYSVSREKKESFPLTVTSAQKNPTAFYLCASSRTGTNNYGYTFGSGTRLTVV.

The gene calls are TRBV2 and TRBJ1-2; 7 nucleotides line up with TRBD1. With 6 bases clipped from V and 2 bases from J, the junction kept 3 bases outside the gene matches. The CDR3 has 13 amino acids. The V gene's germline CDR1 is SNHLY and CDR2 FYNNEI. CDR3 coding DNA: TGTGCCAGCAGCTCACAGGGGAACTATGGCTACACCTTC. It specifies CASSSQGNYGYTF.

The rearrangement uses TRBV12-3 or TRBV12-4 and TRBJ2-7; perhaps TRBD1 as D (6 bases). This CDR3 comprises 11 residues. V gave up 2 bases and J gave up 10 bases, with 9 bases separating them. CDR3 DNA sequence: TGTGCCAGCAGTTTATACAGGGAACAGTACTTC. Amino acids: CASSLYREQYF.

The chain joins TRBV18 to TRBJ2-2; 9 bases line up with TRBD2. V trimming: 6 bases; J trimming: 3 bases; junction bases outside the gene matches: 5. The CDR3 has 15 residues. Germline lookup yields CDR1 KGHSH and CDR2 LQKENI. In DNA, the CDR3 is TGTGCCAGCTCGCCAAGACTAGCGGACACCGGGGAGCTGTTTTTT. Translation: CASSPRLADTGELFF.

The chain couples TRBV6-5 to TRBJ2-7; 8 nucleotides agree with TRBD1. The germline V gene has CDR1 MNHEY and CDR2 SVGAGI. There are 14 residues in the CDR3. The V segment lost 2 bases and the J segment 6 bases; nucleotides outside the gene matches: 6. CDR3 sequence reads: CASSYAATGVEQYF. The CDR3 coding sequence is TGTGCCAGCAGTTACGCTGCGACAGGGGTCGAGCAGTACTTC.

The chain joins TRBV5-1 to TRBJ1-2, with no clear D. CDR1 is SGHRS, CDR2 YFSETQ, per germline. The CDR3 is made up of 18 amino acids. Trimming took 2 bases from V and 3 from J, leaving 23 bases between them. CDR3 nucleotide sequence: TGCGCCAGCAGCTTACGGCTACCGGCAGGTGGTGGCGACTATGGCTACACCTTC. Translating gives CASSLRLPAGGGDYGYTF. Full variable domain (rest looked up from reference TRBV5-1 and TRBJ1-2): KAGVTQTPRYLIKTRGQQVTLSCSPISGHRSVSWYQQTPGQGLQFLFEYFSETQRNKGNFPGRFSGRQFSNSRSEMNVSTLELGDSALYLCASSLRLPAGGGDYGYTFGSGTRLTVV.

As DNA, the CDR3 is TGTGCCAGCTCACCAAGCGGAGCGGGGGGGTCCAATGAGCAGTTCTTC. Translating gives CASSPSGAGGSNEQFF. The chain is built from TRBV18 and TRBJ2-1; 10 nucleotides line up with TRBD2. V lost 2 bases and J lost 6; bases outside the gene matches: 7. The CDR3 loop spans 16 amino acids. Germline-derived CDR1 and CDR2 are KGHSH and LQKENI.

This rearrangement joins TRBV27 to TRBJ1-1; D is uncertain. Per the germline V gene, CDR1 is MNHEY and CDR2 is SMNVEV (reference sequence). The CDR3 has 12 amino acids. The V end lost 2 bases, the J end lost 11 bases, and 12 bases lay between the germline ends. For the CDR3, the DNA is TGTGCCAGCAGTTTAGACCGGCAGAGGGCTTTCTTT. It encodes CASSLDRQRAFF.

This rearrangement joins TRBV11-2 to TRBJ1-4; D call uncertain. Per germline, CDR1 SGHAT and CDR2 FQNNGV. CDR3 length: 14 amino acids. Trimming cost V 0 bases and J 10 bases, with 12 bases left between them. The CDR3 spells CASSLDRDGGKLFF. In DNA form, the CDR3 reads TGTGCCAGCAGCTTAGATCGGGATGGAGGAAAACTGTTTTTT.